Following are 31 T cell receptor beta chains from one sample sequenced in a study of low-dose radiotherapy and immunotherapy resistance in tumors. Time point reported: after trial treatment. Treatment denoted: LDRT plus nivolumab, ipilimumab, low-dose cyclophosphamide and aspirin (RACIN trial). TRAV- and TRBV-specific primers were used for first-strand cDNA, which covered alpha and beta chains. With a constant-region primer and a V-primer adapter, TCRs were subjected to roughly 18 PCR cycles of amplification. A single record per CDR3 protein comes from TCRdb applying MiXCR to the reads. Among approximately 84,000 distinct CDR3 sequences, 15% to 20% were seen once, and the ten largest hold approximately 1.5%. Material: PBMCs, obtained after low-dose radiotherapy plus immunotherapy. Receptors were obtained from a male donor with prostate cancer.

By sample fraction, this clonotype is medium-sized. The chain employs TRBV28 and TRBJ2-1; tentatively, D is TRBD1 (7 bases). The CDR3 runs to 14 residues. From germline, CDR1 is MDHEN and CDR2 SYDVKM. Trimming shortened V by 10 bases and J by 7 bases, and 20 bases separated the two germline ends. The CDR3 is CATAGQRLGNEQFF. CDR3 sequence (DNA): TGTGCCACCGCGGGACAGCGGTTAGGAAATGAGCAGTTCTTC.

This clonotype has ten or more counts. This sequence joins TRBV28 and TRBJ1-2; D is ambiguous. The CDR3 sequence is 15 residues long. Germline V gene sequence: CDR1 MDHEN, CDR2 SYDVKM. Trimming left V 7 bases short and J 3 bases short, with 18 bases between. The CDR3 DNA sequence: TGTGCCAGCACTCAACCGGGGTCCCCATACTATGGCTACACCTTC. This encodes CASTQPGSPYYGYTF.

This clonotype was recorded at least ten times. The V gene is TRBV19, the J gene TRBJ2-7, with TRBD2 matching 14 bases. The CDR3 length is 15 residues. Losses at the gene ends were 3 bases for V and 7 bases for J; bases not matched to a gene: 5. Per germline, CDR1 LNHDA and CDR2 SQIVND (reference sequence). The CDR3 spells CASSIPGTSGSEQYF. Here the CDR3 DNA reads TGTGCCAGTAGTATCCCCGGGACTAGCGGGAGTGAGCAGTACTTC. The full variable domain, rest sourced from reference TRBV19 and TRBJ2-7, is DGGITQSPKYLFRKEGQNVTLSCEQNLNHDAMYWYRQDPGQGLRLIYYSQIVNDFQKGDIAEGYSVSREKKESFPLTVTSAQKNPTAFYLCASSIPGTSGSEQYFGPGTRLTVT.

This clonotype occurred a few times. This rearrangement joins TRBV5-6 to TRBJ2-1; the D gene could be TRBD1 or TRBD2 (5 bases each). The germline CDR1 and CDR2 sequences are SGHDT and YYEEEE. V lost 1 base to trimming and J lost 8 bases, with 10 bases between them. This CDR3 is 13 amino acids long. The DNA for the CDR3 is TGTGCCAGCAGCTTGTTCGGGGCGGATGAGCAGTTCTTC. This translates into CASSLFGADEQFF. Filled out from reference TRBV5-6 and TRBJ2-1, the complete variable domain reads DAGVTQSPTHLIKTRGQQVTLRCSPKSGHDTVSWYQQALGQGPQFIFQYYEEEERQRGNFPDRFSGHQFPNYSSELNVNALLLGDSALYLCASSLFGADEQFFGPGTRLTVL.

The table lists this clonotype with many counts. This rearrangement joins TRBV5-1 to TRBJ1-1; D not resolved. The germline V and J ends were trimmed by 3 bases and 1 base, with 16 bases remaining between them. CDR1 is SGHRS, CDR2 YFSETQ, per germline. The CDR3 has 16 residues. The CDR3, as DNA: TGCGCCAGCAGCTCCCGGACCTTAACAAGGAACACTGAAGCTTTCTTT. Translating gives CASSSRTLTRNTEAFF.

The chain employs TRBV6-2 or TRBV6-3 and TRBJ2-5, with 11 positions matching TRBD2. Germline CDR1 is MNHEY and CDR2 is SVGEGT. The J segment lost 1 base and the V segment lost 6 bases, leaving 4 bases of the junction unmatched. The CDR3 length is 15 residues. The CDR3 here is CASRLAGAIQETQYF. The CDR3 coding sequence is TGTGCCAGCAGACTAGCGGGAGCCATCCAAGAGACCCAGTACTTC.

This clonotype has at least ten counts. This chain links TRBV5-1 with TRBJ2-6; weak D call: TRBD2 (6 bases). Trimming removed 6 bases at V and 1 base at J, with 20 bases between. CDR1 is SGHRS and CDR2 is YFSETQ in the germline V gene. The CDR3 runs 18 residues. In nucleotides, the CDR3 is TGCGCCAGCACCATTGCTGCGGGGCAGGGATCTGGGGCCAACGTCCTGACTTTC. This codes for CASTIAAGQGSGANVLTF.

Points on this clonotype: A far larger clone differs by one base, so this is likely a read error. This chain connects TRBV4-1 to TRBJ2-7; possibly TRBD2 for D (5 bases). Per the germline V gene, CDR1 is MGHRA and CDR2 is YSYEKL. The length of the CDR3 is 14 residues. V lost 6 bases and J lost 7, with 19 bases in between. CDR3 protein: CASSSGLINNEQYF. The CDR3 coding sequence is TGCGCCAGCAGTTCAGGACTTATTAACAATGAGCAGTACTTC.

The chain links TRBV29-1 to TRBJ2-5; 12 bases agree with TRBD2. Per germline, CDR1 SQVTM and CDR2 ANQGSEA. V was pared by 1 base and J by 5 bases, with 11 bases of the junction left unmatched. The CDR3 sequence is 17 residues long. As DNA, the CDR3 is TGCAGCGTTGAAGTAGGGCTAGCGGGAGGGCCGTGGGAGACCCAGTACTTC. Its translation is CSVEVGLAGGPWETQYF.

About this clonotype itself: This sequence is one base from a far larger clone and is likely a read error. The CDR3 spells CASSPGLNTDTQYF. The CDR3 coding sequence is TGTGCCAGCAGCCCGGGACTAAACACAGATACGCAGTATTTT. This sequence joins TRBV11-2 and TRBJ2-3; 7 bases map to TRBD2. This CDR3 is 14 amino acids long. Trimming cost V 5 bases and J 2 bases; bases outside gene matches: 4. The germline V gene has CDR1 SGHAT and CDR2 FQNNGV.

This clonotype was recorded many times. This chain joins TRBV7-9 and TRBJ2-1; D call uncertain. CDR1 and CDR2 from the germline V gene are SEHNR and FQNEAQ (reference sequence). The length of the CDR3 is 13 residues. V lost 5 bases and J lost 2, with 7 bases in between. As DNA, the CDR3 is TGTGCCAGCAGCGAAGACACCTACAATGAGCAGTTCTTC. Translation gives CASSEDTYNEQFF.

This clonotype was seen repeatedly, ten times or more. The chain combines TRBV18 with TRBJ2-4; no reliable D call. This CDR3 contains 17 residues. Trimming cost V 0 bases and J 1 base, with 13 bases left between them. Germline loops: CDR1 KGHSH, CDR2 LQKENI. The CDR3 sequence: CASSPPWDRLAKNIQYF. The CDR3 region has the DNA TGTGCCAGCTCACCACCGTGGGATCGCCTGGCCAAAAACATTCAGTACTTC.

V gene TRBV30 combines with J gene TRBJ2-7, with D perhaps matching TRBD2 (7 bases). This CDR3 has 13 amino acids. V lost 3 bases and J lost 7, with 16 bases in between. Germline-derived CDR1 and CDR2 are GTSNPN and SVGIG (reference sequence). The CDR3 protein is CAWRLAGAGEQYF. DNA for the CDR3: TGTGCCTGGAGGCTCGCGGGGGCCGGGGAGCAGTACTTC.

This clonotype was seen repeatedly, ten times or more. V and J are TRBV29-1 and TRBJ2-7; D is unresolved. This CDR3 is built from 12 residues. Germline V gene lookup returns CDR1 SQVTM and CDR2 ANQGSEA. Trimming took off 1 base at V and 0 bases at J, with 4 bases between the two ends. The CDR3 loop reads CSVEGSSYEQYF. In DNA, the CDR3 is TGCAGCGTTGAAGGTAGCTCCTACGAGCAGTACTTC.

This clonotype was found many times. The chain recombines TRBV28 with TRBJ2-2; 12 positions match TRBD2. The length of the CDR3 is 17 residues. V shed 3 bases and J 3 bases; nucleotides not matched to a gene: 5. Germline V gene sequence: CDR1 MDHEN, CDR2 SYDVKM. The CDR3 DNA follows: TGTGCCAGCAGTTTTAGACTAGCGGGAGTGGACACCGGGGAGCTGTTTTTT. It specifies CASSFRLAGVDTGELFF.

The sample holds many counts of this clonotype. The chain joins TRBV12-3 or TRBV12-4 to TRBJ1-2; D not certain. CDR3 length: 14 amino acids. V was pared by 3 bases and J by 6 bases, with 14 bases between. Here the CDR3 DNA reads TGTGCCAGCAGTTTCCTACAGACCTCCCATGGCTACACCTTC. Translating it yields CASSFLQTSHGYTF.

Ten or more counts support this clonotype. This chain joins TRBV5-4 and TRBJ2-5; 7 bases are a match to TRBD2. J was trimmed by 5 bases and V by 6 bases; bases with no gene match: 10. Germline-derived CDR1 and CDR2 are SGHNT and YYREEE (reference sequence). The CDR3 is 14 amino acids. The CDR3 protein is CASTDSGPGETQYF. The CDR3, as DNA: TGTGCCAGCACCGATAGCGGGCCGGGGGAGACCCAGTACTTC.

This CDR3 reads CASPPPSGEKGMADEQFF. The CDR3 nucleotides are TGTGCCAGCCCCCCACCTAGCGGGGAGAAAGGAATGGCGGATGAGCAGTTCTTC. The rearrangement uses TRBV28 and TRBJ2-1; TRBD2 matches at 9 bases. The CDR3 contains 18 residues. Germline CDR1 reads MDHEN; CDR2 reads SYDVKM. J lost 8 bases, V lost 8 bases, and 22 bases had no gene match.

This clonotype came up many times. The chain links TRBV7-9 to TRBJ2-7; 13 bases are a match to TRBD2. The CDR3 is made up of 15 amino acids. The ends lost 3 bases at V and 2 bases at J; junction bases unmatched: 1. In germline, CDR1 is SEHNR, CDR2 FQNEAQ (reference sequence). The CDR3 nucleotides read TGTGCCAGCAGCTTGGGACTAGCGGGGCCCTACGAGCAGTACTTC. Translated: CASSLGLAGPYEQYF.

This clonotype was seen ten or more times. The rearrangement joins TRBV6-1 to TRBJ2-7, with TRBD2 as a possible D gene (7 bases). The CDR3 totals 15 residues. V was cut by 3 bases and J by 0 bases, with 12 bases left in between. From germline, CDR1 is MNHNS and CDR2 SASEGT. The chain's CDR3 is CASSDWGGFSYEQYF. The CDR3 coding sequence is TGTGCCAGCAGTGACTGGGGGGGCTTCTCCTACGAGCAGTACTTC.

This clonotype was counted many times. CDR3 DNA sequence: TGTGCCAGCAGTGGGGTCAGCGTGAAGTACTTC. Translated: CASSGVSVKYF. The rearrangement uses TRBV2 and TRBJ2-7; no clear D gene. Trimming stripped 4 bases from V and 11 bases from J, with 12 bases between. CDR1 is SNHLY, CDR2 FYNNEI, per germline. CDR3 length equals 11 residues.

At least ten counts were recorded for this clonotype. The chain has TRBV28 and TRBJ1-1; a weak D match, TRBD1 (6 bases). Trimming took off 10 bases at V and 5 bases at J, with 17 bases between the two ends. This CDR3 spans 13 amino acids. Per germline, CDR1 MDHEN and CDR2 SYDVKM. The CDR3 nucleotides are TGTGCCATCAACTCGAGGGGGAGGACTGAAGCTTTCTTT. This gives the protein CAINSRGRTEAFF.

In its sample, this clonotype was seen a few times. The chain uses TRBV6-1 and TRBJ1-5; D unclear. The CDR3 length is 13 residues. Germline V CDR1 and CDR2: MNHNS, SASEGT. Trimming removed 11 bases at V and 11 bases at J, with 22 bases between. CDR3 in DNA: TGTGCCGCGATGGCGAGGATCGAATCAGCCCAGCATTTT. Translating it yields CAAMARIESAQHF.

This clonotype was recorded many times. CDR3 region: CSARDYGESSYNSPLHF. The CDR3 region has the DNA TGCAGTGCTAGAGATTACGGGGAAAGCTCCTATAATTCACCCCTCCACTTT. The chain has TRBV20-1 and TRBJ1-6; no definite D call. V was clipped by 0 bases and J by 0 bases, with 12 bases between them. In germline, CDR1 is DFQATT, CDR2 SNEGSKA (reference sequence). The CDR3 sequence is 17 residues long.

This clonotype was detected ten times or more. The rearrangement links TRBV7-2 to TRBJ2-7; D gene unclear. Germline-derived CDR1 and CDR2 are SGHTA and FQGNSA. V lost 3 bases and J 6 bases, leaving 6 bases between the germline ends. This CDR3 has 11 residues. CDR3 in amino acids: CASSFYSEQYF. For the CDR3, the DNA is TGTGCCAGCAGCTTCTACAGCGAGCAGTACTTC.

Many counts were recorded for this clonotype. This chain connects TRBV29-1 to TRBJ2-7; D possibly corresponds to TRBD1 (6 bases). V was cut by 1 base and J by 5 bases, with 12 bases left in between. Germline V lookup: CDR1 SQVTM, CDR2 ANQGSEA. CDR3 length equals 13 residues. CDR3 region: CSVEAQGRDEQYF. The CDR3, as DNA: TGCAGCGTTGAAGCACAGGGAAGGGACGAGCAGTACTTC.

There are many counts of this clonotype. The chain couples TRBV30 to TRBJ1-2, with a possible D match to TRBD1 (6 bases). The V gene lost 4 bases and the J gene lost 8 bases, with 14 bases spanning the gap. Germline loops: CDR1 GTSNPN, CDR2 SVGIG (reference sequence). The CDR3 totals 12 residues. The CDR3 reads CAWNSGAGGYTF. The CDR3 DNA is TGTGCCTGGAACTCAGGGGCGGGCGGCTACACCTTC.

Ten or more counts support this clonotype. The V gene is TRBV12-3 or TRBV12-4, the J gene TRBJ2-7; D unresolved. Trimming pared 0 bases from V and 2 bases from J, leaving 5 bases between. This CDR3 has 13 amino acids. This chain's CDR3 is CASSLAGPYEQYF. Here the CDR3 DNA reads TGTGCCAGCAGTTTAGCGGGCCCCTACGAGCAGTACTTC.

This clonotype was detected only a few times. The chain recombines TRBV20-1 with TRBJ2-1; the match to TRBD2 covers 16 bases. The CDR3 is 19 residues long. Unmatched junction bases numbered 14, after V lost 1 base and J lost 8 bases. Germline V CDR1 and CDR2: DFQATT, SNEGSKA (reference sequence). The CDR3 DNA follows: TGCAGTGCTAGAGGAGGGGGAGGGACTAGCGGGAGGGCCCCCGATGAGCAGTTCTTC. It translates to CSARGGGGTSGRAPDEQFF.

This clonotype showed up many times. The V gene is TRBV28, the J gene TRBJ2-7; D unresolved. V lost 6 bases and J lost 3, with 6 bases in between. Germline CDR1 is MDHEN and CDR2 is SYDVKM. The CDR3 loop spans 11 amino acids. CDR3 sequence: CASSRNYEQYF. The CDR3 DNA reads TGTGCCAGCAGCCGAAACTACGAGCAGTACTTC. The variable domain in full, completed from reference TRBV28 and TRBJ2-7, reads DVKVTQSSRYLVKRTGEKVFLECVQDMDHENMFWYRQDPGLGLRLIYFSYDVKMKEKGDIPEGYSVSREKKERFSLILESASTNQTSMYLCASSRNYEQYFGPGTRLTVT.

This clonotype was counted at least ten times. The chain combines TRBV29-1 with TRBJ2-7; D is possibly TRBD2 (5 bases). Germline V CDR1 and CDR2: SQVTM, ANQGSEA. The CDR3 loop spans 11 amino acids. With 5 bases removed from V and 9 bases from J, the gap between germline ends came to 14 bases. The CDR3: CSVSPGSGQYF. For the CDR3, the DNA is TGCAGCGTTAGTCCGGGAAGCGGGCAGTACTTC.